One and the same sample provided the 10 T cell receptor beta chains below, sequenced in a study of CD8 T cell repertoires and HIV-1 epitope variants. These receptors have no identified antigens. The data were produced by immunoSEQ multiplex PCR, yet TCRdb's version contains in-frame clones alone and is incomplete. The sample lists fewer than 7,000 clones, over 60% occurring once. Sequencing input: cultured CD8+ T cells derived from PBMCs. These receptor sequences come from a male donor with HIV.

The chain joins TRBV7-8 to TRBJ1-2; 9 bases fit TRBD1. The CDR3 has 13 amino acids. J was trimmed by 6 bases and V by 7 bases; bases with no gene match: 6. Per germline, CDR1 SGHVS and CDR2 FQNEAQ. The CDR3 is CASTLRDRDGYTF. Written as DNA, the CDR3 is TGTGCCAGCACTTTAAGGGACAGGGATGGCTACACCTTC.

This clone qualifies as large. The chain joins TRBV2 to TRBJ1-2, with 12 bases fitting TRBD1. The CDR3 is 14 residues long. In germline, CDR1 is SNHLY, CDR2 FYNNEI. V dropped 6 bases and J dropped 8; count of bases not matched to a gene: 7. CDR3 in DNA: TGTGCCAGCAGCGACCGGGACAGGGGGCTCGGCTACACCTTC. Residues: CASSDRDRGLGYTF.

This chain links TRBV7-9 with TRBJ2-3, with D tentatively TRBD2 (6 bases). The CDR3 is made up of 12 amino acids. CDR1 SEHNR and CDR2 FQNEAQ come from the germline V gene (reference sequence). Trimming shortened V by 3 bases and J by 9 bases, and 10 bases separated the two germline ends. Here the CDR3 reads CASSLGGPTQYF. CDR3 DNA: TGTGCCAGCAGCTTGGGGGGACCAACGCAGTATTTT.

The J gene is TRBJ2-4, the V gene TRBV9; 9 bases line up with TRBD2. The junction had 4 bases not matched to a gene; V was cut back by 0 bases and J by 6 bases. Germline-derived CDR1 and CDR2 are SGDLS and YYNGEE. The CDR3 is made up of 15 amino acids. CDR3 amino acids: CASSVGGGAGNIQYF. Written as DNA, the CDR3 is TGTGCCAGCAGCGTAGGCGGGGGGGCCGGAAACATTCAGTACTTC.

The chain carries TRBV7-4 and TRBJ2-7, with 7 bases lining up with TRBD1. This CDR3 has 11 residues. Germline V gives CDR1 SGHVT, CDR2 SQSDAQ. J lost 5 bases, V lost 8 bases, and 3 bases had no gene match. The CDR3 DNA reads TGTGCCAGCGCAACAGGGGACGAGCAGTACTTC. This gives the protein CASATGDEQYF.

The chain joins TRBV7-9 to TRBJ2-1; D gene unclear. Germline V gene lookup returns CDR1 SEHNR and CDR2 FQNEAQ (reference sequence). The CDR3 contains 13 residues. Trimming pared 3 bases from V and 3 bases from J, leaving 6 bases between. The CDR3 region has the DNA TGTGCCAGCAGCTTGGACGGCTACAATGAGCAGTTCTTC. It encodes CASSLDGYNEQFF.

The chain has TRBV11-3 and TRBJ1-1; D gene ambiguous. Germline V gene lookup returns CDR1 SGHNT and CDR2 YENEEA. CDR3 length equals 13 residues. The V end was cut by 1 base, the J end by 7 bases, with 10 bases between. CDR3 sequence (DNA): TGTGCCAGCAGCTTAGGCGGGGAGAATGAAGCTTTCTTT. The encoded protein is CASSLGGENEAFF.

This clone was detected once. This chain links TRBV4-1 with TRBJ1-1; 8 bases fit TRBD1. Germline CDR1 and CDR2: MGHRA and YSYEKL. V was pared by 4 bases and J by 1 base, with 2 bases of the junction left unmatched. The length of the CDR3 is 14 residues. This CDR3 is CASSRDRGNTEAFF. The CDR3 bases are TGCGCCAGCAGCCGCGACAGGGGGAACACTGAAGCTTTCTTT.

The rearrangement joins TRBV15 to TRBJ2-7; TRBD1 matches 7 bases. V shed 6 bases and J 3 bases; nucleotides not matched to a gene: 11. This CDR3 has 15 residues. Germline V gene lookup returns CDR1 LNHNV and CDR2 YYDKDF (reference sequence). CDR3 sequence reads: CATSLGRDSNYEQYF. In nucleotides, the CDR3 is TGTGCCACCAGTCTTGGTCGGGACAGCAACTACGAGCAGTACTTC.

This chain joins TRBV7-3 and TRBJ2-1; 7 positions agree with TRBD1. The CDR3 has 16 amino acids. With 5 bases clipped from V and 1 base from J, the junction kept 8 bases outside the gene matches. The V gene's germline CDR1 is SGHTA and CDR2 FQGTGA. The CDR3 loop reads CASSTRDRPSYNEQFF. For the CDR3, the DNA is TGTGCCAGCAGCACCCGGGACAGACCGTCCTACAATGAGCAGTTCTTC. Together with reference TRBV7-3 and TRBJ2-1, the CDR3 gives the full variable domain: GAGVSQTPSNKVTEKGKYVELRCDPISGHTALYWYRQSLGQGPEFLIYFQGTGAADDSGLPNDRFFAVRPEGSVSTLKIQRTERGDSAVYLCASSTRDRPSYNEQFFGPGTRLTVL.